These T cell receptor beta chains were read from a single sample in a study of shared clonotypes between healthy human individuals. Repertoires were generated with immunoSEQ multiplex PCR, while TCRdb's copy carries only in-frame clones and drops some. Of over a million clones listed, approximately 80% are singletons. Specimen: memory CD4+ T cells from PBMCs. The receptors derive from a young man in good health. Some clones in this sample may be carry-over from other donors' samples. The CDR3 runs from the conserved cysteine through the conserved F or W. A D gene is named only where the DNA matches it firmly. The size entry is marked missing in some rows and otherwise reads once, few, many or a size class.

clone size	D gene	J gene	V gene	CDR3 protein	CDR3 DNA
.	.	TRBJ2-5	TRBV2	CASSEKGTQYF	TGTGCCAGCAGTGAAAAAGGGACCCAGTACTTC
.	TRBD2	TRBJ2-3	TRBV28	CASSLGLAETDTQYF	TGTGCCAGCAGTCTTGGTCTAGCGGAAACAGATACGCAGTATTTT
.	.	TRBJ2-7	TRBV30	CAWGRQTYEQYF	TGTGCCTGGGGACGGCAAACCTACGAGCAGTACTTC
.	.	TRBJ1-1	TRBV14	CASSQHMNTEAFF	TGTGCCAGCAGCCAGCACATGAACACTGAAGCTTTCTTT
.	TRBD1	TRBJ1-1	TRBV4-2	CASSQAGGNTEAFF	TGTGCCAGCAGCCAGGCAGGGGGGAACACTGAAGCTTTCTTT
.	TRBD1	TRBJ1-5	TRBV5-1	CASSLGDRERQPQHF	TGCGCCAGCAGCTTGGGGGACAGGGAAAGACAGCCCCAGCATTTT
few	.	TRBJ2-6	TRBV28	CASGTSGANVLTF	TGTGCCAGCGGCACGTCTGGGGCCAACGTCCTGACTTTC
once	.	TRBJ1-5	TRBV30	CAWSADSNQPQHF	TGTGCCTGGTCCGCAGATAGCAATCAGCCCCAGCATTTT
.	.	TRBJ1-1	TRBV5-1	CASSLEEVNTEAFF	TGCGCCAGCAGCTTGGAGGAGGTGAACACTGAAGCTTTCTTT
.	.	TRBJ2-6	TRBV11-2	CASSPSLGGAGANVLTF	TGTGCCAGCAGCCCCTCTCTGGGGGGTGCTGGGGCCAACGTCCTGACTTTC
few	.	TRBJ1-5	TRBV11-3	CASSLADTYSNQPQHF	TGTGCCAGCAGCTTAGCCGACACTTATAGCAATCAGCCCCAGCATTTT
.	.	TRBJ1-1	TRBV7-9	CASPPLRRRPEAFF	TGTGCCAGCCCACCTCTACGACGGAGACCTGAAGCTTTCTTT
.	TRBD1	TRBJ1-2	TRBV25-1	CASSESTWTGVVDGYTF	TGTGCCAGCAGTGAATCCACCTGGACAGGGGTGGTTGACGGCTACACCTTC
once	TRBD1	TRBJ2-2	TRBV7-2	CASSFSFDRALTGELFF	TGTGCCAGCAGCTTTTCTTTCGACAGGGCGCTCACCGGGGAGCTGTTTTTT
.	.	TRBJ2-5	TRBV4-2	CASSQEVGAGRETQYF	TGTGCCAGCAGCCAAGAAGTGGGAGCGGGTCGGGAGACCCAGTACTTC
.	TRBD2	TRBJ2-3	TRBV9	CASSVSASGRTDTQYF	TGTGCCAGCAGCGTATCTGCTAGCGGCCGCACAGATACGCAGTATTTT
.	TRBD2	TRBJ2-7	TRBV7-6	CASSLRREVFHEQYF	TGTGCCAGCAGCTTACGCCGGGAGGTTTTCCACGAGCAGTACTTC
.	TRBD1	TRBJ2-7	TRBV10-3	CAISGRDRGGEQYF	TGTGCCATCAGTGGACGGGACAGGGGAGGCGAGCAGTACTTC
.	.	TRBJ1-2	TRBV7-3	CASSLAGLSGYTF	TGTGCCAGCAGCCTCGCCGGGTTGTCGGGCTACACCTTC
.	TRBD2	TRBJ2-1	TRBV28	CASSFPTLGTSGKNEQFF	TGTGCCAGCAGTTTCCCTACCCTAGGGACTAGCGGGAAGAATGAGCAGTTCTTC
.	TRBD2	TRBJ2-3	TRBV5-4	CASSLRRGGNTDTQYF	TGTGCCAGCAGCTTGCGACGGGGGGGAAATACAGATACGCAGTATTTT
.	.	TRBJ2-1	TRBV5-4	CASSRRDRDYNEQFF	TGTGCCAGCAGCCGGCGGGACAGAGATTACAATGAGCAGTTCTTC
many	TRBD1	TRBJ2-7	TRBV27	CASSSIGQGSYEQYF	TGTGCCAGCAGTTCAATCGGACAGGGTTCCTACGAGCAGTACTTC
.	TRBD1	TRBJ1-3	TRBV7-8	CASSSWDRPSGNTIYF	TGTGCCAGCAGCTCCTGGGACAGGCCCTCTGGAAACACCATATATTTT
.	.	TRBJ2-5	TRBV30	CAWRRAGSRETQYF	TGTGCCTGGAGGAGGGCAGGGTCAAGGGAGACCCAGTACTTC
.	TRBD1	TRBJ2-7	TRBV30	CAWSPTGEEQYF	TGTGCCTGGAGCCCGACAGGGGAAGAGCAGTACTTC
.	.	TRBJ2-5	TRBV5-6	CASSSGTYETQYF	TGTGCCAGCAGCTCCGGGACTTATGAGACCCAGTACTTC